This TCR beta chain is from a study of blood T cell repertoires in COVID-19. Study as a whole: Specimens from acute and convalescent COVID-19 originated in the United States, Italy and Spain. From T cells, B-cell-depleted T cells, or PBMCs came the material, which was cDNA or gDNA.

Original methodology: Reference gene primers were amplified, and this amplification served to estimate nucleated cell counts. Measured with immunoSEQ multiplex PCR; TCRdb has only the in-frame clones, and not every one. The V and J calls and clone size were taken over from that table, and D and trimming were inferred from the DNA. Of about 93,000 clones listed, around 90% are singletons. The sequencing input was peripheral blood. This clonotype was sampled from a human donor with active COVID-19. The donor label of this sample is uncertain.

CDR3 sequence reads: CASSVPGEKLFF. CDR3 DNA: TGTGCCAGCAGCGTCCCGGGTGAAAAACTGTTTTTT. The chain uses TRBV3-1 (or the pseudogene TRBV3-2) and TRBJ1-4; D is unresolved. The CDR3 contains 12 residues. Germline V CDR1 and CDR2: LGHDT, YNNKEL (reference sequence). V lost 5 bases and J 7 bases, leaving 8 bases between the germline ends.